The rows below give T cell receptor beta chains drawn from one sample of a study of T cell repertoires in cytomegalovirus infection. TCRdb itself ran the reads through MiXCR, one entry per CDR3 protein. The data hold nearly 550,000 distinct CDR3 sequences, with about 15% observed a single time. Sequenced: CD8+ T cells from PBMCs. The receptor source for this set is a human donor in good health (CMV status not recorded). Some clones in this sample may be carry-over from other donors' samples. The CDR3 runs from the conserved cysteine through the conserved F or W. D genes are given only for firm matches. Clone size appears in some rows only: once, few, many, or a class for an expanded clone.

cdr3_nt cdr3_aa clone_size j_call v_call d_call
TGTGCCAGCAGGGGGGGGGGTGACTACGAGCAGTACTTC CASRGGGDYEQYF few TRBJ2-7 TRBV28 TRBD2
TGTGCCACTGGGCCACTGGAGGATACGCAGTATTTT CATGPLEDTQYF - TRBJ2-3 TRBV27 -
TGTGCCAGCAGTTTAGCCCTGGATGAAAAACTGTTTTTT CASSLALDEKLFF few TRBJ1-4 TRBV12-3/TRBV12-4 -
TGTGCCAGCAGCCCCCGCGGGGGGCCCTACGAGCAGTACTTC CASSPRGGPYEQYF - TRBJ2-7 TRBV14 TRBD2
TGTGCCAGCCGAAAACCAGGGGGCACGGAGACCCAGTACTTC CASRKPGGTETQYF many TRBJ2-5 TRBV27 TRBD1
TGTGCCAGCAGCTCTCAGGGAAATGAGCAGTTCTTC CASSSQGNEQFF many TRBJ2-1 TRBV7-9 -
TGCGCCAGCAGCTTGCGTGCGGGGGACCGAAATTCACCCCTCCACTTT CASSLRAGDRNSPLHF few TRBJ1-6 TRBV5-1 -
TGTGCCAGCCGCGGGGCGATTAACTATGGCTACACCTTC CASRGAINYGYTF many TRBJ1-2 TRBV27 -
TGTGCCAGCAGTTTGGAGCAGGAGCCCATGAACACTGAAGCTTTCTTT CASSLEQEPMNTEAFF few TRBJ1-1 TRBV27 -
TGTGCCATCATGGACAGTGGGGCCGAGCAGTACTTC CAIMDSGAEQYF many TRBJ2-7 TRBV10-3 -
TGTGCCAGCAGCGTAGCCTGGGCTGGCGAGCAGTACTTC CASSVAWAGEQYF many TRBJ2-7 TRBV9 -
TGTGCCACCAGCAGAGATCTATCGGGACTAGCGGGAGGGCCCCCCTACAATGAGCAGTTCTTC CATSRDLSGLAGGPPYNEQFF many TRBJ2-1 TRBV15 TRBD2
TGCAGTGCTGGCTTAGCTGTGTATGACACTGAAGCTTTCTTT CSAGLAVYDTEAFF few TRBJ1-1 TRBV20-1 -
TGTGCCAGCAGTGATGCTAGCGGGAGGATCCACGAGCAGTACTTC CASSDASGRIHEQYF - TRBJ2-7 TRBV2 TRBD2
TGCAGCGTTGGTAGCGGTTTGGGGGAGCTGTTTTTT CSVGSGLGELFF many TRBJ2-2 TRBV29-1 -